A single sample is the source of the 31 T cell receptor beta chains below, sequenced in a study of cytomegalovirus exposure and HLA in healthy donors. PCR employed 60 Vbeta and 13 Jbeta primers. Data came from immunoSEQ multiplex PCR; TCRdb stores just in-frame clones and leaves some out. This repertoire shows around 120,000 clones, roughly 80% found once; its top ten account for 8% to 9%. Material: PBMCs. The origin of the receptors is a female donor in good health and CMV-seropositive.

CDR3 region: CACPTSRPYNEQFF. In DNA form, the CDR3 reads TGTGCCTGCCCCACTAGCCGCCCCTACAATGAGCAGTTCTTC. This chain joins TRBV30 and TRBJ2-1; TRBD2 is a possible D gene (6 bases). This CDR3 contains 14 residues. Germline CDR1 reads GTSNPN; CDR2 reads SVGIG (reference sequence). Trimming took off 6 bases at V and 2 bases at J, with 14 bases between the two ends.

This rearrangement joins TRBV19 to TRBJ1-5; possibly TRBD1 for D (6 bases). The CDR3 has 16 amino acids. Germline V gene lookup returns CDR1 LNHDA and CDR2 SQIVND (reference sequence). Trimming shortened V by 3 bases and J by 8 bases, and 20 bases separated the two germline ends. The CDR3 DNA reads as TGTGCCAGTAGTATGAAGATCGGACAGCTTGATAAGCCCCAGCATTTT. The encoded protein is CASSMKIGQLDKPQHF.

This rearrangement joins TRBV30 to TRBJ1-5; TRBD1 is a possible D gene (6 bases). V was pared by 0 bases and J by 2 bases, with 11 bases between. The germline CDR1 and CDR2 sequences are GTSNPN and SVGIG (reference sequence). This CDR3 contains 15 residues. The chain's CDR3 is CAWSVSSGGNQPQHF. The CDR3 nucleotides read TGTGCCTGGAGTGTAAGTTCAGGGGGCAATCAGCCCCAGCATTTT. Full variable domain (remainder filled in from reference TRBV30 and TRBJ1-5): SQTIHQWPATLVQPVGSPLSLECTVEGTSNPNLYWYRQAAGRGLQLLFYSVGIGQISSEVPQNLSASRPQDRQFILSSKKLLLSDSGFYLCAWSVSSGGNQPQHFGDGTRLSIL.

V usage is TRBV7-9 and J usage is TRBJ1-4; 10 bases are shared with TRBD1. This CDR3 is 14 amino acids long. Per germline, CDR1 SEHNR and CDR2 FQNEAQ (reference sequence). V gave up 4 bases and J gave up 8 bases; unmatched junction bases: 4. CDR3: CASSSGTGEEKLFF. In nucleotides, the CDR3 is TGTGCCAGCAGCTCCGGGACAGGGGAAGAAAAACTGTTTTTT.

The chain carries TRBV11-2 and TRBJ2-5; the D gene is possibly TRBD1 (5 bases). The V and J ends lost 7 bases and 2 bases respectively, with 14 bases between them. This CDR3 has 14 amino acids. From germline, CDR1 is SGHAT and CDR2 FQNNGV. The CDR3: CASNLYRNQETQYF. In DNA, the CDR3 is TGTGCCAGCAACCTTTACAGGAATCAAGAGACCCAGTACTTC.

CDR3 protein: CSVVRNEQFF. The CDR3 DNA sequence: TGCAGCGTTGTTCGGAATGAGCAGTTCTTC. The V call is TRBV29-1, the J call TRBJ2-1; D is uncertain. Trimming took 4 bases from V and 7 from J, leaving 5 bases between them. This CDR3 is 10 amino acids long. Germline loops: CDR1 SQVTM, CDR2 ANQGSEA.

This chain joins TRBV7-2 and TRBJ1-6; weak D call: TRBD1 (5 bases). The germline V gene has CDR1 SGHTA and CDR2 FQGNSA. V was trimmed by 4 bases and J by 7 bases, leaving 14 bases between them. This CDR3 is 15 amino acids long. The CDR3 coding sequence is TGTGCCAGCAGCTGGCAGCAGGGTGGGAATTCACCCCTCCACTTT. It encodes CASSWQQGGNSPLHF.

The chain employs TRBV27 and TRBJ2-1, with D possibly TRBD1 on 6 matching bases. This CDR3 is built from 14 residues. Germline lookup yields CDR1 MNHEY and CDR2 SMNVEV (reference sequence). V lost 1 base to trimming and J lost 5 bases, with 9 bases between them. CDR3 sequence: CASSLLGGNNEQFF. The DNA of the CDR3 is TGTGCCAGCAGTTTATTAGGGGGAAACAATGAGCAGTTCTTC.

V and J are TRBV11-2 and TRBJ2-7; TRBD1 agrees at 11 bases. The CDR3 loop spans 15 amino acids. V dropped 3 bases and J dropped 12; count of bases not matched to a gene: 13. The germline gives CDR1 SGHAT, CDR2 FQNNGV. In DNA form, the CDR3 reads TGTGCCAGCAGCTTGACTCGGACAGGGGGCGCGGATCTGTACTTC. Its translation is CASSLTRTGGADLYF. Complete variable domain (other parts from reference TRBV11-2 and TRBJ2-7): EAGVAQSPRYKIIEKRQSVAFWCNPISGHATLYWYQQILGQGPKLLIQFQNNGVVDDSQLPKDRFSAERLKGVDSTLKIQPAKLEDSAVYLCASSLTRTGGADLYFGPGTRLTVT.

This rearrangement joins TRBV19 to TRBJ1-5; D unresolved. The germline gives CDR1 LNHDA, CDR2 SQIVND (reference sequence). There are 15 residues in the CDR3. Trimming took 1 base from V and 6 from J, leaving 13 bases between them. In nucleotides, the CDR3 is TGTGCCAGTAGTATAGTCAGCGGCGAACGTCAGCCCCAGCATTTT. Amino acid sequence: CASSIVSGERQPQHF.

DNA of the CDR3: TGTGCCAGCAGCTTGATTAGCGGGGATCACACCGGGGAGCTGTTTTTT. Amino acids: CASSLISGDHTGELFF. The chain couples TRBV7-7 to TRBJ2-2; 8 nucleotides align to TRBD2. CDR1 SSHAT and CDR2 FNYEAQ come from the germline V gene (reference sequence). The CDR3 extends over 16 amino acids. V lost 3 bases to trimming and J lost 3 bases; unmatched junction nucleotides: 6.

This chain joins TRBV18 and TRBJ2-3; D might be TRBD2 (5 bases). Trimming cost V 2 bases and J 0 bases, with 6 bases left between them. CDR1 is KGHSH, CDR2 LQKENI, per germline. The CDR3 length is 14 residues. In DNA form, the CDR3 reads TGTGCCAGCTCACCAACGGGGAGCACAGATACGCAGTATTTT. Amino acids: CASSPTGSTDTQYF.

The chain couples TRBV30 to TRBJ2-7, with D possibly being TRBD2 (6 bases). CDR3 length: 16 residues. Trimming stripped 1 base from V and 0 bases from J, with 16 bases between. CDR1 is GTSNPN and CDR2 is SVGIG in the germline V gene (reference sequence). The CDR3 loop is CAWSALASVISYEQYF. For the CDR3, the DNA is TGTGCCTGGAGTGCCCTGGCTAGCGTTATCTCCTACGAGCAGTACTTC.

The rearrangement links TRBV7-9 to TRBJ1-2, with D possibly being TRBD1 (5 bases). The V gene's germline CDR1 is SEHNR and CDR2 FQNEAQ (reference sequence). This CDR3 contains 15 residues. The V gene lost 5 bases and the J gene lost 4 bases, with 17 bases spanning the gap. CDR3 coding DNA: TGTGCCAGCAGCCTCTACTCGGACACGATCTATGGCTACACCTTC. Translated: CASSLYSDTIYGYTF.

This chain joins TRBV5-1 and TRBJ2-7; no clear D gene. CDR1 and CDR2 (germline): SGHRS, YFSETQ. The CDR3 consists of 15 residues. The V and J ends lost 1 base and 0 bases respectively, with 11 bases between them. The CDR3 loop reads CASSLSPGSSYEQYF. The CDR3 bases are TGCGCCAGCAGCTTGTCGCCAGGTAGCTCCTACGAGCAGTACTTC.

This clone has just a few counts. The V gene is TRBV19, the J gene TRBJ1-5, with 7 bases aligning to TRBD1. Germline V gives CDR1 LNHDA, CDR2 SQIVND (reference sequence). The trim removed 6 bases at V and 6 bases at J, leaving 11 bases unmatched. The CDR3 totals 15 residues. The CDR3 sequence: CASSPTGSWLQPQHF. CDR3 nucleotides: TGTGCCAGTAGCCCGACAGGGTCATGGCTTCAGCCCCAGCATTTT.

This clone was observed once. This CDR3 is CASSINRAAETQYF. CDR3 DNA: TGTGCCAGTAGTATAAACAGGGCTGCTGAGACCCAGTACTTC. The rearrangement uses TRBV19 and TRBJ2-5; TRBD1 is a possible D gene (6 bases). CDR1 is LNHDA and CDR2 is SQIVND in the germline V gene (reference sequence). The CDR3 consists of 14 residues. Trimming stripped 2 bases from V and 5 bases from J, with 12 bases between.

In regard to this clone: The sample has other DNA sequences that encode this CDR3 too. The rearrangement joins TRBV5-1 to TRBJ2-3; D may be TRBD1 (6 bases). This CDR3 has 14 residues. With 4 bases removed from V and 0 bases from J, the gap between germline ends came to 9 bases. Germline V gene data show CDR1 as SGHRS and CDR2 as YFSETQ. Written as DNA, the CDR3 is TGCGCCAGCAGCCTGGGACAAAGCACAGATACGCAGTATTTT. Its protein product is CASSLGQSTDTQYF.

The V call is TRBV25-1, the J call TRBJ2-2; D gene ambiguous. V lost 3 bases and J lost 8, with 16 bases in between. Looked up from germline, CDR1 is MGHDK and CDR2 is SYGVNS. CDR3 size: 15 residues. The CDR3 spells CASSDDKTQSGELFF. CDR3 nucleotides: TGTGCCAGCAGTGACGATAAGACACAGTCAGGGGAGCTGTTTTTT.

The rearrangement joins TRBV7-9 to TRBJ2-1, with 13 bases aligning to TRBD2. With 4 bases clipped from V and 7 bases from J, the junction kept 1 base outside the gene matches. The germline gives CDR1 SEHNR, CDR2 FQNEAQ (reference sequence). This CDR3 region has 14 residues. The CDR3 DNA reads TGTGCCAGCAGCTGGACTAGCGGGGGAAATGAGCAGTTCTTC. Amino acids: CASSWTSGGNEQFF.

This chain uses TRBV18 with TRBJ2-3, with 9 bases that match TRBD1. J was trimmed by 0 bases and V by 2 bases; bases with no gene match: 3. Germline V CDR1 and CDR2: KGHSH, LQKENI. This CDR3 has 16 amino acids. This CDR3 reads CASSPSTGGSTDTQYF. Here the CDR3 DNA reads TGTGCCAGCTCACCATCGACAGGGGGTAGCACAGATACGCAGTATTTT. Drawing the rest from reference TRBV18 and TRBJ2-3, the complete variable domain is NAGVMQNPRHLVRRRGQEARLRCSPMKGHSHVYWYRQLPEEGLKFMVYLQKENIIDESGMPKERFSAEFPKEGPSILRIQQVVRGDSAAYFCASSPSTGGSTDTQYFGPGTRLTVL.

The chain joins TRBV7-3 to TRBJ1-4; 11 bases agree with TRBD1. The CDR3 length is 19 residues. The V gene end was trimmed by 4 bases and the J gene end by 1 base; junction bases not matched to a gene: 11. Germline CDR1 is SGHTA and CDR2 is FQGTGA. CDR3 sequence: CASSSRGTGGSVTNEKLFF. CDR3 in DNA: TGTGCCAGCAGCTCCCGAGGGACAGGGGGATCCGTAACTAATGAAAAACTGTTTTTT.

V is TRBV5-6 and J is TRBJ2-5; 10 positions match TRBD2. This CDR3 is 14 amino acids long. J lost 4 bases, V lost 6 bases, and 6 bases had no gene match. Germline CDR1 reads SGHDT; CDR2 reads YYEEEE. The CDR3 protein is CASTLGLAIETQYF. The CDR3 coding sequence is TGTGCCAGCACCCTGGGACTAGCGATAGAGACCCAGTACTTC.

The J gene is TRBJ2-1, the V gene TRBV7-3; TRBD1 aligns across 10 bases. Germline CDR1 and CDR2: SGHTA and FQGTGA. This CDR3 spans 15 amino acids. With V trimmed by 4 bases and J by 6 bases, 6 bases remained unmatched. The CDR3 coding sequence is TGTGCCAGCAGCTCAGGCGGGACAGGGGCCAATGAGCAGTTCTTC. Amino acids: CASSSGGTGANEQFF.

This chain connects TRBV28 to TRBJ1-5, with 9 bases fitting TRBD1. CDR3 length: 16 residues. The germline V gene encodes CDR1 MDHEN and CDR2 SYDVKM. The junction had 6 bases not matched to a gene; V was cut back by 5 bases and J by 1 base. CDR3 amino acids: CASSPGGQGSNQPQHF. For the CDR3, the DNA is TGTGCCAGCAGTCCCGGGGGACAGGGAAGCAATCAGCCCCAGCATTTT.

This clone showed up just a few times. The chain uses TRBV9 and TRBJ2-5, with a tentative D call TRBD2 (5 bases). Germline CDR1 is SGDLS and CDR2 is YYNGEE. The ends were cut back, 1 base at V and 2 bases at J, with 15 bases in the middle. The CDR3 sequence is 16 residues long. This CDR3 is CASSVSPSRSQETQYF. The CDR3 coding sequence is TGTGCCAGCAGCGTATCGCCTAGCAGGTCGCAAGAGACCCAGTACTTC.

The table lists this clone with a count of one. The DNA of the CDR3 is TGTGCCAGCTCACCAGCGGGGGCTATGAATCAGCCCCAGCATTTT. Protein sequence: CASSPAGAMNQPQHF. V gene TRBV18 combines with J gene TRBJ1-5, with a possible D match to TRBD1 (6 bases). The V and J ends lost 2 bases and 4 bases respectively, with 12 bases between them. The germline V gene encodes CDR1 KGHSH and CDR2 LQKENI. This CDR3 comprises 15 residues.

This clone was detected a few times. The chain joins TRBV7-9 to TRBJ1-4; 7 bases fit TRBD1. CDR3 length equals 14 residues. Unmatched junction bases numbered 2, after V lost 5 bases and J lost 2 bases. CDR1 is SEHNR, CDR2 FQNEAQ, per germline (reference sequence). CDR3 sequence reads: CASSGGQTNEKLFF. The CDR3 bases are TGTGCCAGCAGCGGGGGACAGACTAATGAAAAACTGTTTTTT.

V and J are TRBV19 and TRBJ1-2; tentatively, D is TRBD1 (6 bases). Germline CDR1 and CDR2: LNHDA and SQIVND (reference sequence). The CDR3 runs to 16 residues. V dropped 7 bases and J dropped 2 bases, with 20 bases sitting between them. The CDR3 DNA reads TGTGCCAGTAAGCTGCCGGGACACAATGCGAACTATGGCTACACCTTC. This sequence encodes CASKLPGHNANYGYTF.

The CDR3 here is CASSFSGGGGYEQYF. CDR3 DNA sequence: TGTGCCAGCAGCTTCAGTGGCGGGGGGGGCTACGAGCAGTACTTC. This chain joins TRBV7-3 and TRBJ2-7; 9 nucleotides agree with TRBD2. Germline CDR1 is SGHTA and CDR2 is FQGTGA. There are 15 residues in the CDR3. J was trimmed by 3 bases and V by 3 bases; bases with no gene match: 6.

The chain uses TRBV4-2 and TRBJ2-7; 9 bases fit TRBD1. Germline loops: CDR1 LGHNA, CDR2 YNFKEQ. V gave up 2 bases and J gave up 5 bases; unmatched junction bases: 4. The CDR3 spans 14 residues. CDR3 residues: CASSQPGQGHEQYF. CDR3 nucleotide sequence: TGTGCCAGCAGCCAACCGGGACAGGGCCACGAGCAGTACTTC.